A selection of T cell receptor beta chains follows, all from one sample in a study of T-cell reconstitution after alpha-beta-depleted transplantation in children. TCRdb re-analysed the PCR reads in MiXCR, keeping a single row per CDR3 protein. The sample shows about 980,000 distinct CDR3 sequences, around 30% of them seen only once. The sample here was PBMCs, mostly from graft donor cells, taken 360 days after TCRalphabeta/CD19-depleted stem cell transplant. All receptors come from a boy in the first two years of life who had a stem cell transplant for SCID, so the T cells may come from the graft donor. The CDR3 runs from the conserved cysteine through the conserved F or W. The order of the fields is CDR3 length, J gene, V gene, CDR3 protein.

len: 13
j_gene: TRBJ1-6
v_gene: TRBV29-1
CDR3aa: CSAVDRGPSLLHF

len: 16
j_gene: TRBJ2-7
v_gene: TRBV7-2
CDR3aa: CASSLDSSDRAYEQYF

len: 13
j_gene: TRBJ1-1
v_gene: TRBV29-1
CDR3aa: CSVGQGLNTEAFF

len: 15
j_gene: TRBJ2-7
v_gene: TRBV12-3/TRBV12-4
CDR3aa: CASSFAGSGLYEQYF

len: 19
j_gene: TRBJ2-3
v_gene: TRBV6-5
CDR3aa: CASSYHLLRIAGGADTQYF

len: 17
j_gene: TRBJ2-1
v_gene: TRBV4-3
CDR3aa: CASSQDRRGAYYNEQFF

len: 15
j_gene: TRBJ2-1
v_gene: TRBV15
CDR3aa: CATSRPGQGGKEQFF

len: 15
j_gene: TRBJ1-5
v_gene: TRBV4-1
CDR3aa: CASSQEGDGYRPQHF

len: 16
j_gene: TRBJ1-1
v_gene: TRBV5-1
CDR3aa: CASSLGDRGLETEAFF

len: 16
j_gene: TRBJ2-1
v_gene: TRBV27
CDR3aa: CASSFTLGPRYNEQFF

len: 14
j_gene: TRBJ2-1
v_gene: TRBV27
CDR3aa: CASSPTQGANEQFF

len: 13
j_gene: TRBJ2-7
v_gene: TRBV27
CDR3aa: CASSLVHSREQYF

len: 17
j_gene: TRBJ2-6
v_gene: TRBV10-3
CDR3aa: CAISLQGVGSGANVLTF

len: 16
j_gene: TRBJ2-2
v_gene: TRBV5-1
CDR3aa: CASSAPQGTDTGELFF

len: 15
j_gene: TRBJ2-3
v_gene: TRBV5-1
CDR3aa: CASSGSGGPGDTQYF

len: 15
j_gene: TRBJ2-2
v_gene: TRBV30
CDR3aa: CAWSTLGWGTGELFF

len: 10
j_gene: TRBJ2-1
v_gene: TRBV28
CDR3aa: CASGGRGQFF

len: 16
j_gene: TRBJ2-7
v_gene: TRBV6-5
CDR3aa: CASSYSRYTFSYEQYF

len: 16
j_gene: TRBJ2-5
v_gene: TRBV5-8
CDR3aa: CASSWTGTVPKETQYF

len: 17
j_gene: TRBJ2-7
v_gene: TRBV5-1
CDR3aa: CASSPDTGWGSSVEQYF

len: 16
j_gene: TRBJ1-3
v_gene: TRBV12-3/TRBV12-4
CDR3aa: CASSSRSGTSGNTIYF

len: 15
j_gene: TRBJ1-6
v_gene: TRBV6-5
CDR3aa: CASSYSRRDNSPLHF

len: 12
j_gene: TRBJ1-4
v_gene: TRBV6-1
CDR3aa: CASSEVVGHGTF

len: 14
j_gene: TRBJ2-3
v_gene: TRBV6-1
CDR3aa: CASRGGAGTDTQYF

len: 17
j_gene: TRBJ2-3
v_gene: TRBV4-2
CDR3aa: CASSPSLIAGGPDTQYF

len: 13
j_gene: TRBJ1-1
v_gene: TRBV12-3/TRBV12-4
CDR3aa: CASTTGQITEAFF

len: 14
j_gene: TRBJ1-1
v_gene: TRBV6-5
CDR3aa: CASSYSEVGTEAFF

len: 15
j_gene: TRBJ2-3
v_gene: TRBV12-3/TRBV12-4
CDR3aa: CASSLRVTGTDTQYF